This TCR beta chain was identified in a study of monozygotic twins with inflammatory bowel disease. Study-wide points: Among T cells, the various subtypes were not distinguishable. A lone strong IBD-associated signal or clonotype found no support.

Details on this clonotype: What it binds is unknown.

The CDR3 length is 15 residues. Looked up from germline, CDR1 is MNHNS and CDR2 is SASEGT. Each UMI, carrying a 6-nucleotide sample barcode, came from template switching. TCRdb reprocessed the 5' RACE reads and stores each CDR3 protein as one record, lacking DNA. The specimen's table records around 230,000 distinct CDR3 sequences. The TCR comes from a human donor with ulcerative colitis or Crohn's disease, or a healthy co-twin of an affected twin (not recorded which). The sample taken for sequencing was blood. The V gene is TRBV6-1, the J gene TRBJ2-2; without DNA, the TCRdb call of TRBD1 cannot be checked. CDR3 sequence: CASSVARGNTGELFF.